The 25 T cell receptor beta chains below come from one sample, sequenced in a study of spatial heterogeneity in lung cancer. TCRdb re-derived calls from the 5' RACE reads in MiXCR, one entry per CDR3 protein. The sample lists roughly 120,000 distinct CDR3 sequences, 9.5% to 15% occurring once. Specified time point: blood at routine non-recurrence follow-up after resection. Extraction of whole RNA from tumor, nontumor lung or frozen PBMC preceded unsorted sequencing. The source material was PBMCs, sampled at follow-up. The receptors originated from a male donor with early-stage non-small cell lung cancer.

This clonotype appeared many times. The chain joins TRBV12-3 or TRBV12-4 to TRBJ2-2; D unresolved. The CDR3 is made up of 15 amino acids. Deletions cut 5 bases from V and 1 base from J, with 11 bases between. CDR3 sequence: CASSPLLENTGELFF. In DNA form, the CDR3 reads TGTGCCAGCAGTCCCTTACTTGAGAACACCGGGGAGCTGTTTTTT.

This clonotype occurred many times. This CDR3 is CSVGGLRENTEAFF. The CDR3 coding sequence is TGCAGCGTGGGGGGCCTCAGGGAGAACACTGAAGCTTTCTTT. The V and J genes are TRBV29-1 and TRBJ1-1; tentatively, D is TRBD1 (6 bases). Trimming pared 6 bases from V and 1 base from J, leaving 15 bases between. CDR1 and CDR2 from the germline V gene are SQVTM and ANQGSEA. The CDR3 runs 14 residues.

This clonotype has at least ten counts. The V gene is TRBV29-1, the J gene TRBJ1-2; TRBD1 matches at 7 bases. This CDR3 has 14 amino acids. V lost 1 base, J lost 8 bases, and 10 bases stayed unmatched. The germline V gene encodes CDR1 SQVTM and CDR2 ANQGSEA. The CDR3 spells CSVEGPRTGWGYTF. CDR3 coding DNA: TGCAGCGTTGAAGGCCCTCGGACAGGCTGGGGCTACACCTTC.

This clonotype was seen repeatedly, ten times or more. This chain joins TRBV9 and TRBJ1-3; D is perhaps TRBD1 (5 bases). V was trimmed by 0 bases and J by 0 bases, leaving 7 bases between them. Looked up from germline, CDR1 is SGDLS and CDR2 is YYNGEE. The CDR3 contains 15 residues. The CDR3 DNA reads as TGTGCCAGCAGCGTAGGGCAGGGCTCTGGAAACACCATATATTTT. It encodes CASSVGQGSGNTIYF.

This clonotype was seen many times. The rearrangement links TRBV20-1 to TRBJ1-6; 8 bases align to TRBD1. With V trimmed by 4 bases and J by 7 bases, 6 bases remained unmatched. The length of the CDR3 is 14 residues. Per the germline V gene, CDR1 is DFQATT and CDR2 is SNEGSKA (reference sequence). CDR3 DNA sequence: TGCAGTGCTACCACGACAGGGGCGAATTCACCCCTCCACTTT. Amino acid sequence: CSATTTGANSPLHF.

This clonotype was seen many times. In nucleotides, the CDR3 is TGTGCCAGCAGTTCTTACGTCCAGGGAGGTGAGCAGTTCTTC. This gives the protein CASSSYVQGGEQFF. This chain links TRBV28 with TRBJ2-1, with D perhaps TRBD2 (6 bases). The germline V gene encodes CDR1 MDHEN and CDR2 SYDVKM. This CDR3 has 14 residues. V lost 4 bases to trimming and J lost 9 bases, with 16 bases between them.

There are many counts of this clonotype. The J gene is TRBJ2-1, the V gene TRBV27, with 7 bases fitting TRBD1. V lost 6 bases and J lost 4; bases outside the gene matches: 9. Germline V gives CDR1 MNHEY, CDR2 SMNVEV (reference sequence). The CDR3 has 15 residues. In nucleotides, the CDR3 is TGTGCCAGCAGCAGGACCGGGACAGTATACAATGAGCAGTTCTTC. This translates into CASSRTGTVYNEQFF.

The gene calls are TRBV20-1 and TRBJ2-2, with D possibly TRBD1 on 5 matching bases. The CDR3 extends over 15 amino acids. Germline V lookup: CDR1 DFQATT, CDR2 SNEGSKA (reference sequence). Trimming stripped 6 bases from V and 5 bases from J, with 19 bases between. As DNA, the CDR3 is TGCAGTGCCGCGACCAGGGCAGGGTTTACCGGGGAGCTGTTTTTT. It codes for CSAATRAGFTGELFF.

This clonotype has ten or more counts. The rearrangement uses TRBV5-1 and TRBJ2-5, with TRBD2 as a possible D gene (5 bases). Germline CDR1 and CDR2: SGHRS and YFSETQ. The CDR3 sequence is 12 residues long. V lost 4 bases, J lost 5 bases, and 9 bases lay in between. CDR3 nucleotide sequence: TGCGCCAGCAGCCGAACTAGGGAGACCCAGTACTTC. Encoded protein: CASSRTRETQYF.

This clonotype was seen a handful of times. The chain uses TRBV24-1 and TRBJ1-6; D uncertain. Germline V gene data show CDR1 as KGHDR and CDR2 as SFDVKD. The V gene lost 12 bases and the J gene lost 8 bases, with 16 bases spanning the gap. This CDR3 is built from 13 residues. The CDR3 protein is CASFRVKDSPLHF. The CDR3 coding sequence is TGTGCCTCCTTCCGGGTCAAGGATTCACCCCTCCACTTT.

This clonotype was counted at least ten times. The CDR3 DNA sequence: TGCGCCAGCAGCCAGCCTGGGGGAGATACGCAGTATTTT. This sequence encodes CASSQPGGDTQYF. The chain links TRBV4-3 to TRBJ2-3; D could derive from TRBD1 or TRBD2 (5 bases each). Per the germline V gene, CDR1 is LGHNA and CDR2 is YSLEER. The CDR3 contains 13 residues. V lost 3 bases to trimming and J lost 5 bases, with 9 bases between them.

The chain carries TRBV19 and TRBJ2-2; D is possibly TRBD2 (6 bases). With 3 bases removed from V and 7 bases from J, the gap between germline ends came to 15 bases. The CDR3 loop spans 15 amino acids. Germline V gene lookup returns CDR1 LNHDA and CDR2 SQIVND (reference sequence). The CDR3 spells CASSIWQGGGGELFF. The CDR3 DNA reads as TGTGCCAGTAGTATCTGGCAGGGAGGTGGCGGGGAGCTGTTTTTT.

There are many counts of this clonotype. CDR3 nucleotide sequence: TGTGCCAGCAGGGAGGGCCACATCGATGGCTACACCTTC. It codes for CASREGHIDGYTF. This chain links TRBV7-9 with TRBJ1-2; D unclear. Trimming took off 6 bases at V and 6 bases at J, with 14 bases between the two ends. The CDR3 covers 13 residues. Germline V gene data show CDR1 as SEHNR and CDR2 as FQNEAQ (reference sequence).

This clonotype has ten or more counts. Written as DNA, the CDR3 is TGCGCCAGCAGCTTGGCCCATTCACAGGGTTCTTCACCCCTCCACTTT. Amino acid sequence: CASSLAHSQGSSPLHF. This chain connects TRBV5-1 to TRBJ1-6; D perhaps matches TRBD1 (6 bases). The ends were cut back, 0 bases at V and 9 bases at J, with 16 bases in the middle. CDR3 length: 16 amino acids. In germline, CDR1 is SGHRS, CDR2 YFSETQ. Full variable domain (outside the CDR3, taken from reference TRBV5-1 and TRBJ1-6): KAGVTQTPRYLIKTRGQQVTLSCSPISGHRSVSWYQQTPGQGLQFLFEYFSETQRNKGNFPGRFSGRQFSNSRSEMNVSTLELGDSALYLCASSLAHSQGSSPLHFGNGTRLTVT.

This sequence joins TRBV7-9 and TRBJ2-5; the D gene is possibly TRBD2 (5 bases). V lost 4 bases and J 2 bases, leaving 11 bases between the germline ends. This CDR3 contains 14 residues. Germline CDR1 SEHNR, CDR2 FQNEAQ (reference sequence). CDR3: CASSSGLRQETQYF. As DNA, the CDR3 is TGTGCCAGCAGCTCCGGACTGAGGCAAGAGACCCAGTACTTC.

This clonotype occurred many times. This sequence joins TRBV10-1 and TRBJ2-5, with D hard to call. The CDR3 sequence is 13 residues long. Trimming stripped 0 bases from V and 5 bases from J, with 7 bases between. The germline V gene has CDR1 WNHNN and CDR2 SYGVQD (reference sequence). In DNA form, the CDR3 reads TGCGCCAGCAGTGAGTCGATTCTGGAGACCCAGTACTTC. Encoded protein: CASSESILETQYF.

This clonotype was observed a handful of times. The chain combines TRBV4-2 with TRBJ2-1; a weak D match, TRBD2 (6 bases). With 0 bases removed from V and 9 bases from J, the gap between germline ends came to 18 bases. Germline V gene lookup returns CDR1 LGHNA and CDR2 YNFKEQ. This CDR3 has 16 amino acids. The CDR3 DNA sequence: TGTGCCAGCAGCCAAGATTTGGCTAGCGCGCAGGGTGAGCAGTTCTTC. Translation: CASSQDLASAQGEQFF.

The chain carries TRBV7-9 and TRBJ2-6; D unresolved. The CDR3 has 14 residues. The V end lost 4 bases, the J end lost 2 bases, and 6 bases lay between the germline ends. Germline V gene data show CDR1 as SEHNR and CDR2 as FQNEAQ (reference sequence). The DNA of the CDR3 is TGTGCCAGCAGCTATGGGCCTGGGGCCAACGTCCTGACTTTC. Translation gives CASSYGPGANVLTF.

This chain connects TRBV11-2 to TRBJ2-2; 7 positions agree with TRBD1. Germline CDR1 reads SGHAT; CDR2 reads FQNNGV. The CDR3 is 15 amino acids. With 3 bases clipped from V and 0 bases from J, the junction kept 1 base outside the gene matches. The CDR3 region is CASSFGTANTGELFF. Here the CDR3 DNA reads TGTGCCAGCAGCTTCGGGACAGCGAACACCGGGGAGCTGTTTTTT.

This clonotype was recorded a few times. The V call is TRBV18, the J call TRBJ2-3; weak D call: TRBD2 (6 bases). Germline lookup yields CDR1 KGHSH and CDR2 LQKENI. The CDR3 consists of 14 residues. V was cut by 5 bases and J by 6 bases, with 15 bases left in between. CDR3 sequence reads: CASSSNTAGDTQYF. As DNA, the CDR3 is TGTGCCAGCTCATCTAACACTGCGGGGGATACGCAGTATTTT.

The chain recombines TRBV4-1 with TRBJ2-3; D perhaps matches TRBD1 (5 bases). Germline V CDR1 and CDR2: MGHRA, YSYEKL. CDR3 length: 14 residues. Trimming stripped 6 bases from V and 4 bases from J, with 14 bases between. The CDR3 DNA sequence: TGCGCCAGCAGTCAGACGACAGAGGCAGATACGCAGTATTTT. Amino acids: CASSQTTEADTQYF.

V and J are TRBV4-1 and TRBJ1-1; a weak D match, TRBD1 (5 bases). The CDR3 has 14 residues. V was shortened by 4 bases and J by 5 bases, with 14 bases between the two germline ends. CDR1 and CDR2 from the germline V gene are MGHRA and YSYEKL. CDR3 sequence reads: CASSLHSEGTEAFF. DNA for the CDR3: TGCGCCAGCAGCCTACACTCAGAGGGGACTGAAGCTTTCTTT.

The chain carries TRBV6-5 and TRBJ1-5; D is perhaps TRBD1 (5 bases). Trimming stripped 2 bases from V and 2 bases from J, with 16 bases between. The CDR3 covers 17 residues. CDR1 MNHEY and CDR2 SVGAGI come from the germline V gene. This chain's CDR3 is CASSYPRRGSRNQPQHF. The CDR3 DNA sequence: TGTGCCAGCAGTTACCCCCGAAGGGGCAGTCGCAATCAGCCCCAGCATTTT.

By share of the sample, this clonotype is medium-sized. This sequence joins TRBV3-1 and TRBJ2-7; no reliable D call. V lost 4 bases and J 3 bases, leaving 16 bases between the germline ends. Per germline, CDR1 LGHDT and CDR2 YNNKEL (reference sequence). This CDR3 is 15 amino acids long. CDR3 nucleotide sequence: TGTGCCAGCAGCCGGCAAGGGTTACCGAACTACGAGCAGTACTTC. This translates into CASSRQGLPNYEQYF.

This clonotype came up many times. As DNA, the CDR3 is TGTGCCAGCAGTTTGGGTGGGGGCATCAATCAGCCCCAGCATTTT. This sequence encodes CASSLGGGINQPQHF. The chain uses TRBV27 and TRBJ1-5; tentatively, D is TRBD1 (6 bases). The length of the CDR3 is 15 residues. Germline lookup yields CDR1 MNHEY and CDR2 SMNVEV (reference sequence). The germline V and J ends were trimmed by 3 bases and 3 bases, with 12 bases remaining between them.